Sequencing of this T cell receptor beta chain was carried out in a study of PD-L1 blockade in urothelial cancer. Study as a whole: Median T cell yield per blood sample was over 130,000 cells.

Synthetic spike-ins, TCR analog templates, were added into each PCR. Sequencing was performed with immunoSEQ multiplex PCR; in TCRdb, only in-frame clones are kept and a portion is missing. The top ten clones hold 8% to 10% of a sample with 70,000 to 75,000 clones, roughly 84% of them seen once. V dropped 0 bases and J dropped 6 bases, with 15 bases sitting between them. The CDR3 contains 16 residues. Germline V gives CDR1 SGHRS, CDR2 YFSETQ. The time point denotes: pretreatment peripheral blood. The study collected 1 to 8 samples per patient, pretreatment and on-treatment. The chain links TRBV5-1 to TRBJ2-2, with D possibly matching TRBD1 (5 bases). The sequencing used PBMCs, collected around atezolizumab (anti-PD-L1) treatment. This receptor was obtained from a woman aged 70-85 years with urothelial cancer. The CDR3 is CASSLALDSNPGELFF. DNA for the CDR3: TGCGCCAGCAGCTTGGCTCTCGACAGTAATCCCGGGGAGCTGTTTTTT.